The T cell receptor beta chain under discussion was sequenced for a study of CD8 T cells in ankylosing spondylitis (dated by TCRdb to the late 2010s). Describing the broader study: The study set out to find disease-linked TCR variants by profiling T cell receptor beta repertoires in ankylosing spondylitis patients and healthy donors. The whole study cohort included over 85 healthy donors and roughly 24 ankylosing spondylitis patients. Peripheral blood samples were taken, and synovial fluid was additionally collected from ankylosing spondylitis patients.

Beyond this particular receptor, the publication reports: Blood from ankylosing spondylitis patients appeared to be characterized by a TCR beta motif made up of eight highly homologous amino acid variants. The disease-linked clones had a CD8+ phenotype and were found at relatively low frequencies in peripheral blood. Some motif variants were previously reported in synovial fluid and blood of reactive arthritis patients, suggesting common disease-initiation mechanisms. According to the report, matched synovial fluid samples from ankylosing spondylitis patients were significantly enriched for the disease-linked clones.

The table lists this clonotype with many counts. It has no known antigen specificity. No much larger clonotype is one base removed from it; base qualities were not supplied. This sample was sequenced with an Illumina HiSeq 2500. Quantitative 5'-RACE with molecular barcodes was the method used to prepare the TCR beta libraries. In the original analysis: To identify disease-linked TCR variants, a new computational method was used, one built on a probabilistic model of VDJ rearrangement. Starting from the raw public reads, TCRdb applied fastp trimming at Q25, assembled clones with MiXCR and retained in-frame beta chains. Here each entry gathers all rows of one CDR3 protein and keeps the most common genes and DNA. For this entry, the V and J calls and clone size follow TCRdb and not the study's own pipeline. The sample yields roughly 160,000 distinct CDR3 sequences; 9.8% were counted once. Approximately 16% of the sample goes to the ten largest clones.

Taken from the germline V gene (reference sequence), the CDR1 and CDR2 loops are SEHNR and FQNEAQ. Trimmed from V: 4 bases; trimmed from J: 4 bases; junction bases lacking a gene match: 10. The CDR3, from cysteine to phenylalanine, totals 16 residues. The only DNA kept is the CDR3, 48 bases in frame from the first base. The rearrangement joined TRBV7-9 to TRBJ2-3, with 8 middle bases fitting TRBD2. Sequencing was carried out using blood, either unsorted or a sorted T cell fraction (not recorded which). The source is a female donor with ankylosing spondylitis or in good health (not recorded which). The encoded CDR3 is CASSSPQRELPDTQYF. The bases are TGTGCCAGCAGCTCCCCCCAGCGGGAGCTTCCAGATACGCAGTATTTT. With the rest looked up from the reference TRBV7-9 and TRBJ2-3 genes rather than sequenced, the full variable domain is DTGVSQNPRHKITKRGQNVTFRCDPISEHNRLYWYRQTLGQGPEFLTYFQNEAQLEKSRLLSDRFSAERPKGSFSTLEIQRTEQGDSAMYLCASSSPQRELPDTQYFGPGTRLTVL.